Detailed here is one T cell receptor (beta chain). This clonotype has ten or more counts. No antigen is known for it. The input lacks base qualities; no much larger clone sits a single base away. Libraries from unsorted PBMCs were made from 2 million PBMCs kept in RNAlater at -80 degrees C until RNA extraction. Peripheral blood underwent Ficoll-Hypaque density gradient centrifugation to isolate PBMCs, which were then cryopreserved in liquid nitrogen. The data are from a study of neurological immune-mediated disorders (dated by TCRdb to 2018 to 2020). Regarding the complete study: Peripheral blood TCR-beta repertoires from patients with HTLV-I-associated myelopathy (HAM/TSP), patients with multiple sclerosis, and healthy controls were compared in the study using UMI-based sequencing. Alongside PBMC samples, the set of some 98 TCR-beta libraries contained longitudinal samples, technical triplicates, and paired CD4+ and CD8+ T-cell subsets that had been sorted. The cohort included around 70 subjects: roughly 14 with HAM/TSP, about 34 with multiple sclerosis, and some 20 healthy controls. What the work shows at the level of the full study, not this receptor alone: Across subjects, expanded clones never shared an identical CDR3 amino acid sequence, which suggests that the TCR-beta repertoires in every group were private. TCR clonal expansion was highest in HAM/TSP patients and lowest in MS patients, with MS patients falling below even healthy controls.

cDNA was synthesized by template-switch 5'RACE using a primer carrying a 10-nucleotide random unique molecular identifier by which each TCR transcript was tagged. Each sequencing run produced over 160 million TCR-beta sequences covering 15-18 subjects. The RNeasy kit was used to extract total RNA. The KAPA Real-time Library Amplification kit was used to amplify TCR-beta VDJ regions with primers for the TCR constant region and the 5'RACE anchor. Sample indexes and Illumina adaptors were added in a first PCR, and a second PCR then increased library yield. After purification with Ampure beads, the TCR product of roughly 650 bp was size-selected on a 2% E-gel SizeSelection system. Library quality was checked on a Bioanalyzer, concentration was measured with Qubit, and libraries were quantified with the Kapa Library Quantification kit before pooling. An Illumina HiSeq 2500 was used to sequence the libraries paired-end at 2 x 150 bp. To increase sequence diversity, about 25-31% phiX was spiked into each library pool. On the study's bioinformatics: Quality-filtered reads were processed with the UMI-based MiGEC pipeline, and over 85% of raw TCR sequences were removed by the MiGEC pipeline during error correction. IMGT germline references were used for aligning VDJ genes, and each clonotype was defined as a unique CDR3 amino acid sequence together with its V-J genes. Clonal expansion, Shannon diversity and CDR3 relatedness (CalcPairwiseDistances, ClusterSamples) were evaluated with VDJtools, and phylogenetic trees were built with CLCbio workbench. A clone was classed as expanded if it had 8 or more unique UMIs, a cutoff based on coefficient-of-variation modelling across technical triplicates. Starting from the raw public reads, TCRdb applied fastp trimming at Q25, assembled clones with MiXCR and retained in-frame beta chains. Rows with one shared CDR3 protein collapse into an entry with the most common genes and DNA. TCRdb assigned the V and J calls; the authors' analysis was not used. The sample profile shows over 20,000 distinct CDR3 sequences; 10% of them were found once. Less than 25% of the sample is in the top ten clones.

Including cysteine and phenylalanine, the CDR3 has 15 amino acids. The kept DNA is CDR3 alone, 45 bases in frame from the first base. V gives up 5 bases and J gives up 6 bases, and the segment between their germline ends measures 19 bases. CDR1 and CDR2 are drawn from the germline V gene: SGHVS, FQNEAQ. The sequenced sample was PBMCs. Recombination connected TRBV7-8 to TRBJ1-2; matching of 6 bases hints at TRBD1 as the D gene. The receptor's source is a woman in her sixties with HTLV-1-associated myelopathy (HAM/TSP). The CDR3 region: CASSPREGVGDGYTF. At the DNA level, the sequence is TGTGCCAGCAGCCCCCGGGAGGGGGTCGGCGATGGCTACACCTTC.